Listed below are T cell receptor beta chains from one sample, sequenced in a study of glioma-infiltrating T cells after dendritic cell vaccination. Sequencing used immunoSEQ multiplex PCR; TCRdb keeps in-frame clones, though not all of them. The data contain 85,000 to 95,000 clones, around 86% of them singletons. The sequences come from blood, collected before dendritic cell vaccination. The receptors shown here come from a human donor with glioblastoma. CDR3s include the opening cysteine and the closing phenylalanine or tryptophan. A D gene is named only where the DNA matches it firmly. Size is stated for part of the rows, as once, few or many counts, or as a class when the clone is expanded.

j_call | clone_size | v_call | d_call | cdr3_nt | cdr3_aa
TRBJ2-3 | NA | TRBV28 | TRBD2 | TGTGCCAGCAGAGGAACTAGCGGGGGGTCCGATACGCAGTATTTT | CASRGTSGGSDTQYF
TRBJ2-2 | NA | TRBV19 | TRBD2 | TGTGCCAGTAGTATAGGCGGGAGTGGGGAGCTGTTTTTT | CASSIGGSGELFF
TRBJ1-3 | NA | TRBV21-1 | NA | TGTGCCAGCACCCAAAACTCCGAGGGGGAGGGCTCTGGAAACACCATATATTTT | CASTQNSEGEGSGNTIYF
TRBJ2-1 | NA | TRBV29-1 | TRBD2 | TGCAGCGTTGAACCAGTAGCGGGTAGACTAAACAATGAGCAGTTCTTC | CSVEPVAGRLNNEQFF
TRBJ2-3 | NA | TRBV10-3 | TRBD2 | TGTGCCATCAGTGAGTGGCGACTAGCGGGAGGTCGGGATACGCAGTATTTT | CAISEWRLAGGRDTQYF
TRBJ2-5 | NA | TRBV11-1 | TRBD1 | TGTGCCAGCAGCTTAGTGGGACAGGGTGCGGTAGGGACCCAGTACTTC | CASSLVGQGAVGTQYF
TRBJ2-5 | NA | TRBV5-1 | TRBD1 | TGCGCCAGCAGCCTTAGGGGGCTTCGGGAGACCCAGTACTTC | CASSLRGLRETQYF
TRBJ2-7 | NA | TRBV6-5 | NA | TGTGCCAGCAGTTACTCTCAGAGCGCCGAGCAGTACTTC | CASSYSQSAEQYF
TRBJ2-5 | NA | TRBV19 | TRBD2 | TGTGCCAGTAGTCCCCCAGGGAGGGCAACGACCCAGTACTTC | CASSPPGRATTQYF
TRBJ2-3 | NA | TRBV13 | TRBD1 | TGTGCCAGCAGCTTAGTACAGGGGGCGCGCACAGATACGCAGTATTTT | CASSLVQGARTDTQYF
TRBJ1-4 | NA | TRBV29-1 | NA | TGCAGCGTTGAAGATGGAGGTTCTAATGAAAAACTGTTTTTT | CSVEDGGSNEKLFF
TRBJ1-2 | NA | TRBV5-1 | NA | TGCGCCAGCAGCTTGGTGGGGGGGGAGAGGATCGGCTACACCTTC | CASSLVGGERIGYTF
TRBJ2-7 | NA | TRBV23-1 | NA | TGCGCCAGCAGTCACCAACCCACAGGGTCCTACGAGCAGTACTTC | CASSHQPTGSYEQYF
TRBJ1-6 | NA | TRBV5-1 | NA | TGCGCCAGCAGCTTGGGAGGGGGAACAGTCCTTAATTCACCCCTCCACTTT | CASSLGGGTVLNSPLHF
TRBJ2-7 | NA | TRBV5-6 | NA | TGTGCCAGCAGCTGGGGCGGGGCAGGGATGGCCTACGAGCAGTACTTC | CASSWGGAGMAYEQYF
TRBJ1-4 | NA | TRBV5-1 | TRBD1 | TGCGCCAGCCAGACAGGGACTCCAACTAATGAAAAACTGTTTTTT | CASQTGTPTNEKLFF
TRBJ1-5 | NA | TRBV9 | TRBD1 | TGTGCCAGCAGCCCACGACAGGGGGTACGGGCCCAGCCCCAGCATTTT | CASSPRQGVRAQPQHF
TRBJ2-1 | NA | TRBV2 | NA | TGTGCCAGCAGTGTCATTGAGGGCTACTACAATGAGCAGTTCTTC | CASSVIEGYYNEQFF
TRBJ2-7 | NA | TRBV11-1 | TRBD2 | TGTGCCAGCAGCTTACCGTCTACTAGCGGGAGCGGCGAGCAGTACTTC | CASSLPSTSGSGEQYF
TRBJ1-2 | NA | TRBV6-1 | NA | TGTGCCAGCAGTGTGGCCCCATATGGCTACACCTTC | CASSVAPYGYTF
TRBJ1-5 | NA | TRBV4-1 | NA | TGCGCCAGCAGCCTCACAGGTCAGAGCAATCAGCCCCAGCATTTT | CASSLTGQSNQPQHF
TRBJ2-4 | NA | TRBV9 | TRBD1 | TGTGCCAGCAGCCACCAACTTCAGGGGGTTGACAAAAACATTCAGTACTTC | CASSHQLQGVDKNIQYF
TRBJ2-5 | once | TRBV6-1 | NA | TGTGCCAGCAGTCAACTCTGGGAGACCCAGTACTTC | CASSQLWETQYF
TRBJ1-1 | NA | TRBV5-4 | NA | TGTGCCAGCAGCTTGGACTTGCTCACTGAAGCTTTCTTT | CASSLDLLTEAFF
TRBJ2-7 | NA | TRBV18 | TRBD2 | TGTGCCAGCTCACTTGGGACTAGCGGAGACTCCTACGAGCAGTACTTC | CASSLGTSGDSYEQYF
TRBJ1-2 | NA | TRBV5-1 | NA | TGCGCCAGCAGCTTGGGACAGGATGGCTATGGCTACACCTTC | CASSLGQDGYGYTF
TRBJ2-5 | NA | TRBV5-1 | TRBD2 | TGCGCCAGCAGCTTGGAAACTAGCGTAGGAGAGTCGGAGACCCAGTACTTC | CASSLETSVGESETQYF
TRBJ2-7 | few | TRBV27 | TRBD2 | TGTGCCAGCAGTTTCACGGGCCTCGGGGGGGAGCAGTACTTC | CASSFTGLGGEQYF
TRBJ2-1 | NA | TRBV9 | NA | TGTGCCAGCAACCCACAGGGAAACAATGAGCAGTTCTTC | CASNPQGNNEQFF
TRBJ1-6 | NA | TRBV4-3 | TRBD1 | TGCGCCAGCAGCCAAGATTACAGGGGAAATTCACCCCTCCACTTT | CASSQDYRGNSPLHF
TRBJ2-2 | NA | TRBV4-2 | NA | TGTGCCAGCAGCCAAGATCCGGGGGAAGCCGGGGAGCTGTTTTTT | CASSQDPGEAGELFF
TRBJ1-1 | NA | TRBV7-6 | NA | TGTGCCAGCAGCTTGGGCGCAATGAACACTGAAGCTTTCTTT | CASSLGAMNTEAFF
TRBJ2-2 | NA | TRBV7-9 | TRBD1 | TGTGCCAGCAGCTCAACACAGGGGGCGAATTCCGGGGAGCTGTTTTTT | CASSSTQGANSGELFF
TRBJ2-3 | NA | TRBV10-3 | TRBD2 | TGTGCCATCAGTGAGGGGGTGGCTAGCGGAACAGATACGCAGTATTTT | CAISEGVASGTDTQYF
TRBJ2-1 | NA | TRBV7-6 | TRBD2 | TGTGCCAGCAGCTTAGGGACTAGAGACCCCTACAATGAGCAGTTCTTC | CASSLGTRDPYNEQFF
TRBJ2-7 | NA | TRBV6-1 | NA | TGTGCCAGCAGTGAAGTAGGTCGACTAGTAACTTACGAGCAGTACTTC | CASSEVGRLVTYEQYF
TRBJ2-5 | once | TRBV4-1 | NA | TGCGCCAGCAGCGTAGAACCCGAGAAGACCCAGTACTTC | CASSVEPEKTQYF
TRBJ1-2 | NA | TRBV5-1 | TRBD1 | TGCGCCAGCAGCTTAACAGGGGACAATGGCTACACCTTC | CASSLTGDNGYTF
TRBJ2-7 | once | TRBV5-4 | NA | TGTGCCAGCAGCTTGGGGGCGAGTCTCTACGAGCAGTACTTC | CASSLGASLYEQYF
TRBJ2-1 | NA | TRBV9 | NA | TGTGCCAGCAGCGTATTGGGGCAGGGTGACGAGTTCTTC | CASSVLGQGDEFF
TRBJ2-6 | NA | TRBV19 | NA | TGTGCCAGTAGTATTGAGGGGGCTGGGGCCAACGTCCTGACTTTC | CASSIEGAGANVLTF
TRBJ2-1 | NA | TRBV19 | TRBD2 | TGTGCCAGTAGCCTCCTAGCGGGAGAGGGCAATGAGCAGTTCTTC | CASSLLAGEGNEQFF
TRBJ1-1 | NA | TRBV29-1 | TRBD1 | TGCAGCGTTGAGGGCGCAGGGGGCGCGGTGAACACTGAAGCTTTCTTT | CSVEGAGGAVNTEAFF
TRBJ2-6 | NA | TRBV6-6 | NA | TGTGCCAGCAGTTATTCAGGGTCTGGGGCCAACGTCCTGACTTTC | CASSYSGSGANVLTF
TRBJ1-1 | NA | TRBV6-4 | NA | TGTGCCAGCAGTATCAGGCTTAACACTGAAGCTTTCTTT | CASSIRLNTEAFF
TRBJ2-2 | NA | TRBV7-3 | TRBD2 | TGTGCCAGCAGCCCACAGATAGCGGGGGGTTTCGGGGAGCTGTTTTTT | CASSPQIAGGFGELFF
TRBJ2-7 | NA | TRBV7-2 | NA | TGTGCCAGCAGCCCACCGGGATCTAAAAATTACGAGCAGTACTTC | CASSPPGSKNYEQYF
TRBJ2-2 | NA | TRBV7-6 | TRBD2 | TGTGCCAGCAGCCAAGGTACTCTAGCGGCCACCGGGGAGCTGTTTTTT | CASSQGTLAATGELFF
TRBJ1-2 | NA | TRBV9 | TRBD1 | TGTGCCAGCAGCGTTTGGACAGGGGCTACTGGCTACACCTTC | CASSVWTGATGYTF
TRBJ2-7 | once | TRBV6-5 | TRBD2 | TGTGCCAGCAGTTACTCGGGACTAGCATCCTACGAGCAGTACTTC | CASSYSGLASYEQYF
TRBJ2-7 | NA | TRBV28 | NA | TGTGCCAGCAGGACAACATCGGGACAAACCTACGAGCAGTACTTC | CASRTTSGQTYEQYF
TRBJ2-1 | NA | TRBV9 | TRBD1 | TGTGCCAGCAGCGTAGGGGACAGAAGGGATGAGCAGTTCTTC | CASSVGDRRDEQFF
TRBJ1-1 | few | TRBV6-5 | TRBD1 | TGTGCCAGCAGGGGGACAGGGGAGCCGTTCACTGAAGCTTTCTTT | CASRGTGEPFTEAFF